This TCR beta chain was sequenced in a study of a mutant IDH1 vaccine in newly diagnosed glioma. Study at large: Therapy received beforehand was radiotherapy, temozolomide, or both, with most patients given both.

Sequencing used immunoSEQ multiplex PCR; TCRdb keeps in-frame clones, though not all of them. The sample has about 54,000 clones; 87% are singletons. Time point reported: week 23, last vaccination. Every vaccine dose comprised 300 ug of mutant IDH1 20-mer peptide plus topical imiquimod. There were new WHO grade 3 or 4 astrocytomas in the donors, and these were IDH1-mutant and ATRX-lost. With 6 bases removed from V and 6 bases from J, the gap between germline ends came to 11 bases. CDR3 length: 12 residues. CDR1 is SNHLY and CDR2 is FYNNEI in the germline V gene. Concerning this clone: What it binds is unknown.

This clonotype was obtained from a man aged 35 to 55 with glioma. The specimen was PBMCs, collected from a glioma patient whose treatment included an IDH1 peptide vaccine. The chain carries TRBV2 and TRBJ1-1; no clear D. For the CDR3, the DNA is TGTGCCAGCAGGTGGAGGGTGTCTGAAGCTTTCTTT. Amino acid sequence: CASRWRVSEAFF.